This T cell receptor beta chain stems from a study of blood T cell repertoires in COVID-19. As for the study in general: Samples came from the United States, Italy and Spain, spanning acute and convalescent COVID-19. From T cells, B-cell-depleted T cells, or PBMCs came the material, which was cDNA or gDNA.

The CDR3 totals 17 residues. Per the germline V gene, CDR1 is SGHTA and CDR2 is FQGTGA. Trimming cost V 5 bases and J 5 bases, with 24 bases left between them. Source study methods: Using reference gene primer amplification, nucleated cell counts were estimated. Repertoires were generated with immunoSEQ multiplex PCR, while TCRdb's copy carries only in-frame clones and drops some. V and J calls and clone size are copied from that table; D and trimming were computed from the DNA. This sample has some 67,000 clones, with around nine tenths found just once. This TCR was recovered from a woman aged 55-70 years with acute or convalescent COVID-19. The rearrangement uses TRBV7-3 and TRBJ2-5; D may be TRBD2 (6 bases). Sequencing used peripheral blood. CDR3 loop: CASSPGSSAGPFETQYF. The CDR3, as DNA: TGTGCCAGCAGCCCGGGGTCGTCGGCGGGGCCCTTCGAGACCCAGTACTTC. Full variable domain (outside the CDR3, taken from reference TRBV7-3 and TRBJ2-5): GAGVSQTPSNKVTEKGKYVELRCDPISGHTALYWYRQSLGQGPEFLIYFQGTGAADDSGLPNDRFFAVRPEGSVSTLKIQRTERGDSAVYLCASSPGSSAGPFETQYFGPGTRLLVL.